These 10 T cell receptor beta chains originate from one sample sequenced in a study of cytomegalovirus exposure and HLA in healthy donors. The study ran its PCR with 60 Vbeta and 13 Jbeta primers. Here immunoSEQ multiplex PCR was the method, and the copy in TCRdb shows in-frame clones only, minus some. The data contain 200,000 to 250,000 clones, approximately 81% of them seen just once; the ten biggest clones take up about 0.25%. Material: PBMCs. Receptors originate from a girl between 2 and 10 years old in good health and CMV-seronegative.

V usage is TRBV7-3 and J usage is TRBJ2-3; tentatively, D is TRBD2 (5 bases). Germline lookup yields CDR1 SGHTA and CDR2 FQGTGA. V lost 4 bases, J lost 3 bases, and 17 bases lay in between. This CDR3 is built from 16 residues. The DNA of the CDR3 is TGTGCCAGCAGCTCCAGTCTAGGGAGTGGGACAGATACGCAGTATTTT. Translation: CASSSSLGSGTDTQYF.

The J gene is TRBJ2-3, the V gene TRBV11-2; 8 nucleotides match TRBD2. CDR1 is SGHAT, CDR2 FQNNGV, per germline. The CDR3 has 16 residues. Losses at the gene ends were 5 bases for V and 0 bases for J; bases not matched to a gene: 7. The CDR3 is CASSRSGGPSTDTQYF. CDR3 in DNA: TGTGCCAGCAGCCGATCGGGAGGGCCTAGCACAGATACGCAGTATTTT.

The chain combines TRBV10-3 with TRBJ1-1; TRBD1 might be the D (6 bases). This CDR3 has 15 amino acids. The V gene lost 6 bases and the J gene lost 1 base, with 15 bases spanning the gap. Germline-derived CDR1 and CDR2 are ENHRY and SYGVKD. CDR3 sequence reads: CAIRGITGSNTEAFF. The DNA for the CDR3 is TGTGCCATCAGGGGGATCACAGGGTCGAACACTGAAGCTTTCTTT.

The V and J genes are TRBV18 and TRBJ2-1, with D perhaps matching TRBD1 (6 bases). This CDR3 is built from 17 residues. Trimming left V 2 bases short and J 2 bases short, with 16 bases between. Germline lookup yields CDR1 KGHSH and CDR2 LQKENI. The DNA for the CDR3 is TGTGCCAGCTCACCAGGTTTAGGGGGTAGGACCTACAATGAGCAGTTCTTC. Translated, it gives CASSPGLGGRTYNEQFF.

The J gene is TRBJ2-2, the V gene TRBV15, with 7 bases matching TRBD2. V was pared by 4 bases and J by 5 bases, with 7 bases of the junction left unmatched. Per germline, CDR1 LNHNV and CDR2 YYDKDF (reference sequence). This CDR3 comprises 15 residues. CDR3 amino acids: CATSMAGRRTGELFF. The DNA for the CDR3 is TGTGCCACCAGCATGGCCGGGAGGAGAACCGGGGAGCTGTTTTTT.

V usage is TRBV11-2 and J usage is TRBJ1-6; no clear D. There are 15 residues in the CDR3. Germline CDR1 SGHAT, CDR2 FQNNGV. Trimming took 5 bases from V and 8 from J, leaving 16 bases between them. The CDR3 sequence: CASSEIRRADSPLHF. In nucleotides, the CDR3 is TGTGCCAGCAGCGAGATCAGGAGGGCTGATTCACCCCTCCACTTT.

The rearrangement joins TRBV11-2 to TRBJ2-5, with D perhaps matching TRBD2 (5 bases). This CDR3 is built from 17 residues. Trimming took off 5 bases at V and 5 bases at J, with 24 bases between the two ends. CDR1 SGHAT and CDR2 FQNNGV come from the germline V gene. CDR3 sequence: CASSTPFRGRPFETQYF. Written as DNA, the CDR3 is TGTGCCAGCAGCACCCCATTTAGAGGGCGTCCTTTTGAGACCCAGTACTTC.

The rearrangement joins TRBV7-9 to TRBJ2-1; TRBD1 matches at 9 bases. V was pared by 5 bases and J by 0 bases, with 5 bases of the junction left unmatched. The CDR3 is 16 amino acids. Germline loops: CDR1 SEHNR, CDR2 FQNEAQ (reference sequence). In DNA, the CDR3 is TGTGCCAGCAGCCGGACAGGGGCGAGCTCCTACAATGAGCAGTTCTTC. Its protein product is CASSRTGASSYNEQFF.

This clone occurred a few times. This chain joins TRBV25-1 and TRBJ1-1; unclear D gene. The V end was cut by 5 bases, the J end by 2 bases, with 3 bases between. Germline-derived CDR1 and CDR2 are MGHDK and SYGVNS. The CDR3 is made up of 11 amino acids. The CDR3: CASSSNTEAFF. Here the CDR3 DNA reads TGTGCCAGCAGTAGCAACACTGAAGCTTTCTTT.

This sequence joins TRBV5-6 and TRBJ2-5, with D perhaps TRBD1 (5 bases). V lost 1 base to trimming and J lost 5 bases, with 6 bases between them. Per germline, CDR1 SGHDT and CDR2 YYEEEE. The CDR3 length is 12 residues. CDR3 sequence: CASSLQGETQYF. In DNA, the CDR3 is TGTGCCAGCAGCTTGCAGGGCGAGACCCAGTACTTC. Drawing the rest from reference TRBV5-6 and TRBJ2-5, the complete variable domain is DAGVTQSPTHLIKTRGQQVTLRCSPKSGHDTVSWYQQALGQGPQFIFQYYEEEERQRGNFPDRFSGHQFPNYSSELNVNALLLGDSALYLCASSLQGETQYFGPGTRLLVL.